This T cell receptor beta chain originates from a study of blood T cell repertoires in COVID-19. Authors' processing steps: The authors estimated nucleated cell counts from reference gene primer amplification. Sequenced by immunoSEQ multiplex PCR; TCRdb stores in-frame clones only, minus some. V and J calls and clone size come straight from that table; D and trimming were deduced from the DNA. The sample contains 200,000 or so clones, around 80% of which appear only once. Looked up from germline, CDR1 is SGDLS and CDR2 is YYNGEE. V lost 5 bases to trimming and J lost 2 bases, with 14 bases between them. The CDR3 runs to 14 residues. Recruitment covered over 20 US areas and drew participants whose ages spanned roughly 18 to 100 years. Clinical history as reported by participants underpinned cohort assignment. There are many counts of this clone.

This sequence joins TRBV9 and TRBJ2-7, with a weak D call TRBD2 (6 bases). The receptor was isolated from a man aged 55 to 70 who had recovered from COVID-19. The sample comprised PBMCs or T cells enriched from blood (not recorded which). The CDR3 coding sequence is TGTGCCAGCAGTGTCCGGGACTCTGCCTACGAGCAGTACTTC. Translated, it gives CASSVRDSAYEQYF.